This T cell receptor (beta chain) originates from a study of T-cell reconstitution after alpha-beta-depleted transplantation in children. For TCRbeta, the library was prepared with unique molecular identifiers. TCRdb called the PCR reads again in MiXCR, with one record for every CDR3 protein. The table lists about 230,000 distinct CDR3 sequences, 9.5% to 15% of them singletons. V was clipped by 10 bases and J by 10 bases, with 17 bases between them. This CDR3 contains 12 residues. Per the germline V gene, CDR1 is SEHNR and CDR2 is FQNEAQ (reference sequence). Ten or more counts support this clonotype.

This clonotype was obtained from a human donor who donated a stem cell graft to a child with acute lymphoblastic leukemia. The material was PBMCs from the stem cell graft donor, obtained from the stem cell graft. V gene TRBV7-9 combines with J gene TRBJ2-1; the D gene is possibly TRBD1 (5 bases). CDR3 amino acids: CATGPRGKEQFF. CDR3 in DNA: TGTGCCACGGGCCCTAGGGGCAAAGAGCAGTTCTTC.